The rows below give T cell receptor beta chains drawn from one sample of a study of T cell repertoires in cytomegalovirus infection. TCRdb independently ran MiXCR on the reads; one entry per CDR3 protein. The table lists about 110,000 distinct CDR3 sequences, around 30% of them singletons. For these TCRs, the target antigens are not known. The sequences come from CD8+ T cells from cultured PBMCs, collected from culture after CMV antigen stimulation. All receptors derive from a human donor in good health (CMV status not recorded). Some clones in this sample may be carry-over from other donors' samples. CDR3s include the opening cysteine and the closing phenylalanine or tryptophan. The order of the fields is J gene, V gene, clone size, CDR3 protein. Size values are once, few and many counts, or a class for expanded clones, and some rows have none.

TRBJ1-2	TRBV6-1	NA	CASSPRVQADENYGYTF
TRBJ2-7	TRBV12-3/TRBV12-4	NA	CASRDGFYEQYF
TRBJ2-2	TRBV27	many	CASSSRDRVYTGELFF
TRBJ2-6	TRBV7-9	NA	CASSPPTGLSSGANVLTF
TRBJ1-6	TRBV28	NA	CASTPATGALGNSPLHF
TRBJ2-5	TRBV3-1	once	CASNSDRSQETQYF
TRBJ2-7	TRBV20-1	NA	CSARDPRGGVYEQYF
TRBJ2-1	TRBV27	NA	CASSDRGFGQFF
TRBJ2-3	TRBV28	many	CASTLESGLQYNTDTQYF
TRBJ2-2	TRBV5-1	NA	CASRNRDRVSGELFF
TRBJ2-1	TRBV20-1	few	CSAGPRGPSNEQFF
TRBJ1-2	TRBV12-3/TRBV12-4	few	CASSSPTVNYGYTF
TRBJ2-5	TRBV7-8	NA	CASSLATGPPATQYF
TRBJ2-7	TRBV5-6	few	CASSVGVYEQYF
TRBJ1-2	TRBV10-3	NA	CAISESPFPGPYGYTF
TRBJ2-7	TRBV18	NA	CASSGGLTYEQYF
TRBJ1-2	TRBV24-1	many	CATSEGQGTGYTF
TRBJ1-5	TRBV28	few	CASRTGRRPNQPQHF
TRBJ2-1	TRBV6-1	few	CASSYLRTGYNEQFF
TRBJ2-1	TRBV6-2/TRBV6-3	few	CASRGGEMGQGSYNEQFF
TRBJ1-1	TRBV27	NA	CASSLSPGASTEAFF
TRBJ1-5	TRBV19	NA	CASSIRDNQPQHF
TRBJ1-5	TRBV4-1	few	CASSQDTVQPQHF
TRBJ2-7	TRBV7-6	many	CASSPWGNYEQYF
TRBJ2-7	TRBV19	NA	CASSFAGGTYEQYF
TRBJ1-5	TRBV3-1	NA	CASSSGQGGVNQPQHF
TRBJ1-5	TRBV10-3	NA	CAISQDGYQPQHF
TRBJ1-6	TRBV7-9	NA	CASSINNSPLHF
TRBJ2-5	TRBV11-2	few	CASSPFGGAETQYF
TRBJ1-4	TRBV29-1	many	CSVRTGLEEKLFF
TRBJ1-1	TRBV12-3/TRBV12-4	many	CASSEGGNTEAFF
TRBJ2-5	TRBV7-8	few	CASTRAGGPLETQYF
TRBJ2-1	TRBV2	NA	CASGPTSGEAYNEQFF
TRBJ2-1	TRBV6-6	NA	CASTPSYNEQFF
TRBJ2-7	TRBV6-5	NA	CASGRGWGAHEQYF
TRBJ2-1	TRBV7-6	few	CASPRNEQFF
TRBJ1-2	TRBV14	NA	CASSQYGGPSYGYTF
TRBJ2-7	TRBV2	NA	CAFIGGGRTYEQYF
TRBJ2-7	TRBV15	NA	CATSRDRGSHEQYF
TRBJ2-1	TRBV2	NA	CASKLAGDYNEQFF
TRBJ2-7	TRBV5-6	few	CASSLVRGDEQYF
TRBJ2-7	TRBV2	few	CASSDGQGQYEQYF
TRBJ1-1	TRBV19	NA	CASRIQGNTEAFF
TRBJ1-5	TRBV19	NA	CASSMEGDSNQPQHF
TRBJ2-1	TRBV7-9	NA	CASSFGQGKYNEQFF
TRBJ1-1	TRBV6-5	many	CASRSGQLNTEAFF
TRBJ1-1	TRBV30	NA	CAWSVQVGQFSEAFF
TRBJ2-1	TRBV7-6	few	CASSLFPPAGGNEQFF
TRBJ2-2	TRBV6-1	NA	CASSEGTGSNTGELFF
TRBJ1-6	TRBV7-9	NA	CASSLRTEYNSPLHF
TRBJ1-5	TRBV28	NA	CASSLGQGFRQPQHF
TRBJ2-7	TRBV9	many	CASSGGGGPIPYEQYF
TRBJ1-6	TRBV4-1	few	CASSQVDSNNSPLHF
TRBJ1-2	TRBV28	many	CASSPMTGATNYGYTF